What follows is one TCR beta chain and its context. CDR3 length: 16 residues. Germline V gene data show CDR1 as SGHRS and CDR2 as YFSETQ. V shed 3 bases and J shed 9 bases, with 22 bases lying between them. The sample is drawn from a study of cytomegalovirus exposure and HLA in healthy donors. Researchers ran the PCR with 60 Vbeta and 13 Jbeta primers. Original processing notes: The authors later counted roughly 77 million unique TCR beta chains, about 11 million of them shared. Measured with immunoSEQ multiplex PCR; TCRdb has only the in-frame clones, and not every one. V, J and clone size are taken as reported in that table, and D and trimming were inferred from the DNA itself. The sample has 130,000 or so clones; roughly 89% are singletons.

The rearrangement joins TRBV5-1 to TRBJ2-1; no reliable D call. The TCR sequence derives from a woman aged 30 to 39 in good health and CMV-seronegative. The sequenced material came from PBMCs. The CDR3 reads CASSSAPRPATGEQFF. In DNA, the CDR3 is TGCGCCAGCAGCTCCGCCCCCCGGCCGGCCACGGGTGAGCAGTTCTTC.